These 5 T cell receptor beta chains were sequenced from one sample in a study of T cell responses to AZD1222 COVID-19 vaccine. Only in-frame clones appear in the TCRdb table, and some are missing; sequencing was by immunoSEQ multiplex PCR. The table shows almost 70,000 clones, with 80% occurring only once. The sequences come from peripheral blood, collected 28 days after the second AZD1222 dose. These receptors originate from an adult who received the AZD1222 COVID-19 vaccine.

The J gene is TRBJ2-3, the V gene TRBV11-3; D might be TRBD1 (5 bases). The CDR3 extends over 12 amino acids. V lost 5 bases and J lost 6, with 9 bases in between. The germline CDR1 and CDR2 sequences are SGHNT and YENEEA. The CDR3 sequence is CASSRRADTQYF. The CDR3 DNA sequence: TGTGCCAGCAGCCGCAGGGCTGATACGCAGTATTTT.

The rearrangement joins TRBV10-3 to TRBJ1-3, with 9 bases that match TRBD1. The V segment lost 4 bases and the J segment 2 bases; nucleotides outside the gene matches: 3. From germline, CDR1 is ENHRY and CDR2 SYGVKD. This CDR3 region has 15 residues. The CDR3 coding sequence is TGTGCCATCAGTGTTAACAGGGGGCCTGGAAACACCATATATTTT. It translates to CAISVNRGPGNTIYF.

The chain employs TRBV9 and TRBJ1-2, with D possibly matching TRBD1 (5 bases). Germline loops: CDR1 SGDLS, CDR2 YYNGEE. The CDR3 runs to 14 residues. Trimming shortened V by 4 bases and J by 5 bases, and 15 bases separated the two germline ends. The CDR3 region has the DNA TGTGCCAGCAGCCTGTCAGGGTCCATGTATGGCTACACCTTC. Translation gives CASSLSGSMYGYTF. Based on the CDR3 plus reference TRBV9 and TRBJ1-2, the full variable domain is DSGVTQTPKHLITATGQRVTLRCSPRSGDLSVYWYQQSLDQGLQFLIQYYNGEERAKGNILERFSAQQFPDLHSELNLSSLELGDSALYFCASSLSGSMYGYTFGSGTRLTVV.

The CDR3 loop is CASGPFNQPQHF. As DNA, the CDR3 is TGTGCCAGCGGGCCATTCAATCAGCCCCAGCATTTT. The chain joins TRBV6-5 to TRBJ1-5; no firm D call. V was clipped by 8 bases and J by 3 bases, with 8 bases between them. The CDR3 spans 12 residues. The germline V gene has CDR1 MNHEY and CDR2 SVGAGI.

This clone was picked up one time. As DNA, the CDR3 is TGTGCCAGCAGTGAATCTAGCGGGGGGGTAGATACGCAGTATTTT. As protein: CASSESSGGVDTQYF. V usage is TRBV6-1 and J usage is TRBJ2-3; 12 positions agree with TRBD2. The CDR3 loop spans 15 amino acids. The junction had 2 bases not matched to a gene; V was cut back by 2 bases and J by 5 bases. Germline V gene data show CDR1 as MNHNS and CDR2 as SASEGT.